Listed below are T cell receptor beta chains from one sample, sequenced in a study of identical twins. TCRdb recomputed calls from the 5' RACE reads with MiXCR, one row per CDR3 protein. The sample yields a few hundred thousand distinct CDR3 sequences, roughly 15% seen once. The sample also formed part of further work on yellow fever vaccine responses in identical twins.

Sequencing was carried out using CD4+ T cells sorted from blood. These receptor sequences come from a young woman in good health. Both conserved end residues are part of each CDR3. D genes are given only for firm matches. Clone size is not always given. Where it is, it says once, few, many or a class for expanded clones.

TRBJ1-1 | . | TRBV6-6 | many | CASSSANTEAFF | TGTGCCAGCAGTTCAGCGAACACTGAAGCTTTCTTT
TRBJ2-2 | . | TRBV12-3/TRBV12-4 | many | CAAGDSGGTGELFF | TGTGCCGCTGGGGACAGCGGGGGCACCGGGGAGCTGTTTTTT
TRBJ2-7 | . | TRBV11-2 | . | CASSSLSDYEQYF | TGTGCCAGCAGCTCCCTGAGCGACTACGAGCAGTACTTC
TRBJ2-1 | TRBD2 | TRBV28 | few | CASSFAGSSGGDNEQFF | TGTGCCAGCAGTTTCGCCGGGAGTAGCGGGGGGGACAATGAGCAGTTCTTC
TRBJ2-4 | . | TRBV12-3/TRBV12-4 | . | CASRRDSAKNIQYF | TGTGCCAGCAGACGAGACAGCGCCAAAAACATTCAGTACTTC
TRBJ2-7 | TRBD1 | TRBV2 | few | CASRDRTGPHEQYF | TGTGCCAGCAGAGACCGGACAGGGCCACACGAGCAGTACTTC
TRBJ2-7 | TRBD1 | TRBV5-5 | . | CASSATGTGISEQYF | TGTGCCAGCAGCGCGACCGGGACAGGGATTAGCGAGCAGTACTTC
TRBJ2-2 | . | TRBV7-3 | . | CASSPSQGRTGELFF | TGTGCCAGCAGCCCCTCACAGGGCCGGACCGGGGAGCTGTTTTTT
TRBJ2-3 | TRBD2 | TRBV5-1 | . | CASSLGRVAGPTDTQYF | TGCGCCAGCAGCTTGGGGCGGGTAGCGGGGCCCACAGATACGCAGTATTTT
TRBJ2-4 | . | TRBV5-1 | . | CASSLVGETANIQYF | TGCGCCAGCAGCTTGGTGGGCGAGACTGCAAACATTCAGTACTTC
TRBJ2-5 | . | TRBV12-3/TRBV12-4 | few | CASSLSGSWGETQYF | TGTGCCAGCAGTCTATCGGGGTCCTGGGGGGAGACCCAGTACTTC
TRBJ2-7 | TRBD2 | TRBV5-1 | few | CASSLSGGQTYEQYF | TGCGCCAGCAGCTTGTCGGGGGGGCAAACCTACGAGCAGTACTTC
TRBJ2-7 | . | TRBV20-1 | . | CSASTVSGGSSYEQYF | TGCAGTGCTAGTACGGTTAGCGGAGGGAGCTCCTACGAGCAGTACTTC
TRBJ1-1 | . | TRBV10-1 | . | CASSESIGVTEAFF | TGCGCCAGCAGTGAGTCGATAGGGGTCACTGAAGCTTTCTTT
TRBJ2-3 | . | TRBV7-6 | . | CASSPQAVLTDTQYF | TGTGCCAGCAGCCCCCAAGCGGTTCTTACAGATACGCAGTATTTT
TRBJ2-6 | . | TRBV7-9 | . | CASTTGTPISGANVLTF | TGTGCCAGCACCACCGGGACACCAATCTCTGGGGCCAACGTCCTGACTTTC
TRBJ2-1 | TRBD1 | TRBV7-9 | . | CASSLGGTVKQFF | TGTGCCAGCAGCTTAGGAGGGACAGTCAAGCAGTTCTTC
TRBJ2-2 | TRBD2 | TRBV12-3/TRBV12-4 | few | CASRLPGTRDTGELFF | TGTGCCAGCAGACTACCCGGGACTAGAGATACCGGGGAGCTGTTTTTT
TRBJ2-7 | . | TRBV3-1 | . | CASSRGRSYEQYF | TGTGCCAGCTCCCGGGGCCGATCCTACGAGCAGTACTTC
TRBJ2-2 | . | TRBV3-1 | . | CASSQVLDRTGELFF | TGTGCCAGCAGCCAAGTTTTGGATCGCACCGGGGAGCTGTTTTTT
TRBJ2-7 | . | TRBV11-3 | . | CASSPTGPGPSNEQYF | TGTGCCAGCAGCCCTACAGGCCCAGGACCCTCGAACGAGCAGTACTTC
TRBJ2-5 | . | TRBV11-3 | . | CASSLFSGKGKTQYF | TGTGCCAGCAGCTTATTTTCTGGGAAAGGCAAGACCCAGTACTTC
TRBJ2-1 | TRBD2 | TRBV5-1 | . | CASSAKKIASGGTGSSYNEQFF | TGCGCCAGCAGCGCTAAGAAAATCGCTAGCGGGGGGACCGGTAGCTCCTACAATGAGCAGTTCTTC
TRBJ1-1 | . | TRBV5-1 | . | CASSLAGLPGANTEAFF | TGCGCCAGCAGCTTGGCCGGCCTTCCAGGGGCGAACACTGAAGCTTTCTTT
TRBJ1-3 | . | TRBV16 | . | CASNVDSSGNTIYF | TGTGCCAGCAACGTGGACAGCTCTGGAAACACCATATATTTT
TRBJ1-1 | . | TRBV10-3 | few | CATQGQMNTEAFF | TGTGCCACCCAGGGGCAGATGAACACTGAAGCTTTCTTT
TRBJ2-1 | . | TRBV12-3/TRBV12-4 | few | CASSPPPGSERWNEQFF | TGTGCCAGCAGTCCACCTCCGGGGTCAGAGCGGTGGAATGAGCAGTTCTTC
TRBJ2-1 | TRBD2 | TRBV3-1 | . | CASSQGSGGAYNEQFF | TGTGCCAGCAGCCAAGGAAGCGGGGGGGCCTACAATGAGCAGTTCTTC
TRBJ2-7 | . | TRBV20-1 | few | CSASGARAEQYF | TGCAGTGCTAGTGGGGCGAGGGCGGAGCAGTACTTC
TRBJ2-5 | TRBD1 | TRBV2 | . | CASSGAVINRGETQYF | TGTGCCAGCAGTGGTGCTGTAATAAACAGGGGAGAGACCCAGTACTTC
TRBJ2-2 | . | TRBV7-6 | few | CASSSGPTPGELFF | TGTGCCAGCAGCAGCGGGCCAACTCCCGGGGAGCTGTTTTTT
TRBJ2-5 | TRBD1 | TRBV2 | . | CASWDSQETQYF | TGTGCCAGCTGGGACAGTCAAGAGACCCAGTACTTC
TRBJ2-3 | TRBD1 | TRBV24-1 | few | CATSDLIQGADTQYF | TGTGCCACCAGTGACCTAATACAGGGGGCAGATACGCAGTATTTT
TRBJ1-5 | . | TRBV3-1 | . | CASSQGRSSNQPQHF | TGTGCCAGCAGCCAAGGAAGGAGTAGCAATCAGCCCCAGCATTTT